The clone carrying this T cell receptor beta chain appeared many times. TCRdb itself ran the 5' RACE reads through MiXCR, one entry per CDR3 protein. The sample consists of tens of thousands of distinct CDR3 sequences, 13% to 15% of them appearing once. This sample is drawn from a study of neurological immune-mediated disorders. The CDR3 loop spans 16 amino acids. V shed 3 bases and J shed 1 base, with 13 bases lying between them. Germline assignment: CDR1 LGHDT and CDR2 YNNKEL (reference sequence). The chain has TRBV3-1 and TRBJ2-4; tentative D call: TRBD1 (6 bases). The TCR originated in a woman between 50 and 59 years old with HTLV-1-associated myelopathy (HAM/TSP). The specimen sequenced was PBMCs. The chain's CDR3 is CASSHRRGSAKNIQYF. The CDR3 DNA reads as TGTGCCAGCAGCCATCGCAGGGGCTCGGCCAAAAACATTCAGTACTTC.